The clone carrying this TCR beta chain was seen a handful of times. Its antigen is as yet unknown. Trimming cost V 0 bases and J 8 bases, with 12 bases left between them. CDR1 is SGDLS, CDR2 YYNGEE, per germline. CDR3 length: 15 residues. These data come from a study of cytomegalovirus exposure and HLA in healthy donors. Study-wide background: The roughly 120 validation repertoires matched the approximately 700 first-cohort repertoires in platform, a later analysis reported. General study results and limits: Among TCR beta chains, those listed as cytomegalovirus-associated numbered some 170. It was reported that the classifier diagnosed cytomegalovirus status with high specificity and sensitivity in both the original and validation cohorts.

The data were produced by immunoSEQ multiplex PCR, yet TCRdb's version contains in-frame clones alone and is incomplete. The table records around 250,000 clones, nearly 90% of them present only once. The V call is TRBV9, the J call TRBJ1-6; D not resolved. The specimen sequenced was PBMCs. This clonotype was obtained from a woman between 18 and 29 years old in good health and CMV-seronegative. As DNA, the CDR3 is TGTGCCAGCAGCGTAGCTGGGGAGCCCTATTCACCCCTCCACTTT. Its translation: CASSVAGEPYSPLHF.